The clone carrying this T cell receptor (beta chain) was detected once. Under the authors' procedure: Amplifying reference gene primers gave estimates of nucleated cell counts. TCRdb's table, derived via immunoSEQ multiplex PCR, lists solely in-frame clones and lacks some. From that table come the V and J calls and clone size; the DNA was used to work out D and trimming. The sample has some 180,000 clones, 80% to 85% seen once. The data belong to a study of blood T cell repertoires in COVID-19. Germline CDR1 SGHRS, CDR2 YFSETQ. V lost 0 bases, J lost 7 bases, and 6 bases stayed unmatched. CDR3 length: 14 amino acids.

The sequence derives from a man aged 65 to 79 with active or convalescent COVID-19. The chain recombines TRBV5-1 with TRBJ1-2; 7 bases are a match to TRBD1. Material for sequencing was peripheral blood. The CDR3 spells CASSLETGTGGYTF. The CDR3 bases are TGCGCCAGCAGCTTGGAGACAGGGACCGGTGGCTACACCTTC.